The 18 T cell receptor beta chains in this list originate from one sample, sequenced in a study of blood T cell repertoires in COVID-19. Sequencing used immunoSEQ multiplex PCR; TCRdb keeps in-frame clones, though not all of them. The data show fewer than 500,000 clones, with 88% seen just once and around 0.91% held by the top ten. Sequencing was done on a sample of PBMCs or T cells enriched from blood (not recorded which). The receptors here all came from a woman aged 25 to 39 with acute COVID-19.

This chain connects TRBV6-2 or TRBV6-3 to TRBJ2-7; D uncertain. The CDR3 covers 11 residues. V was shortened by 5 bases and J by 4 bases, with 6 bases between the two germline ends. Germline CDR1 is MNHEY and CDR2 is SVGEGT. The CDR3 region has the DNA TGTGCCAGCAGTCAGAAGTACGAGCAGTACTTC. Encoded protein: CASSQKYEQYF.

This clone appeared a single time. The gene calls are TRBV5-6 and TRBJ2-1, with 9 bases matching TRBD1. Germline CDR1 SGHDT, CDR2 YYEEEE. J lost 3 bases, V lost 4 bases, and 17 bases had no gene match. This CDR3 spans 19 amino acids. CDR3 coding DNA: TGTGCCAGCAGCGCACCCGGGACAGGGCCAACTTTTCTCTACAATGAGCAGTTCTTC. Residues: CASSAPGTGPTFLYNEQFF.

The chain is built from TRBV7-2 and TRBJ1-5, with 7 bases aligning to TRBD1. Germline assignment: CDR1 SGHTA and CDR2 FQGNSA. After removal of 1 base from V and 3 bases from J, the junction contained 6 bases not matched to a gene. The CDR3 covers 16 residues. In DNA form, the CDR3 reads TGTGCCAGCAGCTTAGAGACAGGGAGTGCCAATCAGCCCCAGCATTTT. Translated, it gives CASSLETGSANQPQHF.

This chain connects TRBV6-5 to TRBJ1-2, with 9 bases identical to TRBD1. Trimming cost V 2 bases and J 13 bases; bases outside gene matches: 8. CDR1 and CDR2 (germline): MNHEY, SVGAGI. The CDR3 is 13 amino acids. CDR3 amino acids: CASSYEGDRAPTF. The CDR3 DNA reads TGTGCCAGCAGTTACGAGGGGGACAGGGCTCCCACCTTC.

The J gene is TRBJ2-6, the V gene TRBV6-4; D not resolved. The CDR3 has 15 amino acids. Trimming removed 2 bases from V and 2 bases from J, with 7 bases in between. Per germline, CDR1 MRHNA and CDR2 SNTAGT. The DNA for the CDR3 is TGTGCCAGCAGTGACACGGGTCCTGGGGCCAACGTCCTGACTTTC. Residues: CASSDTGPGANVLTF.

This rearrangement joins TRBV7-8 to TRBJ2-7, with 12 bases lining up with TRBD2. CDR1 SGHVS and CDR2 FQNEAQ come from the germline V gene. J lost 2 bases, V lost 1 base, and 9 bases had no gene match. The CDR3 runs 18 residues. The CDR3 here is CASSLGSSGGAGPYEQYF. For the CDR3, the DNA is TGTGCCAGCAGCTTAGGTTCTAGCGGGGGGGCTGGTCCCTACGAGCAGTACTTC.

The chain carries TRBV27 and TRBJ1-6, with no clear D. In germline, CDR1 is MNHEY, CDR2 SMNVEV (reference sequence). V was cut by 5 bases and J by 3 bases, with 5 bases left in between. CDR3 length equals 13 residues. DNA of the CDR3: TGTGCCAGCAGTCCCCACTATAATTCACCCCTCCACTTT. It yields the protein CASSPHYNSPLHF.

Concerning this clone itself: The same CDR3 also results from other DNA sequences found in this sample. The chain employs TRBV18 and TRBJ2-2, with TRBD1 matching over 7 bases. Germline lookup yields CDR1 KGHSH and CDR2 LQKENI. J gave up 0 bases and V 3 bases, and 1 base lay outside the gene matches. The length of the CDR3 is 15 residues. In nucleotides, the CDR3 is TGTGCCAGCTCACCGGGACAGACGAACACCGGGGAGCTGTTTTTT. It specifies CASSPGQTNTGELFF.

The chain carries TRBV28 and TRBJ2-4; 7 bases line up with TRBD2. This CDR3 contains 13 residues. CDR1 is MDHEN and CDR2 is SYDVKM in the germline V gene. Losses at the gene ends were 3 bases for V and 9 bases for J; bases not matched to a gene: 5. This CDR3 is CASSFAGEVIQYF. In DNA, the CDR3 is TGTGCCAGCAGTTTCGCGGGGGAGGTCATTCAGTACTTC. Based on the CDR3 plus reference TRBV28 and TRBJ2-4, the full variable domain is DVKVTQSSRYLVKRTGEKVFLECVQDMDHENMFWYRQDPGLGLRLIYFSYDVKMKEKGDIPEGYSVSREKKERFSLILESASTNQTSMYLCASSFAGEVIQYFGAGTRLSVL.

The chain uses TRBV12-5 and TRBJ1-3, with D unclear. Trimming removed 1 base from V and 4 bases from J, with 11 bases in between. The CDR3 sequence is 15 residues long. Germline lookup yields CDR1 LGHNT and CDR2 FRNRAP. In nucleotides, the CDR3 is TGTGCTAGTGGTTTGGGACTCAAGCACGGAAACACCATATATTTT. Amino acid sequence: CASGLGLKHGNTIYF.

This clone was picked up a small number of times. V and J are TRBV2 and TRBJ1-2; the D is unclear. Per the germline V gene, CDR1 is SNHLY and CDR2 is FYNNEI. This CDR3 is built from 12 residues. Trimming cost V 2 bases and J 7 bases, with 8 bases left between them. CDR3 nucleotide sequence: TGTGCCAGCAGTGAATATCCGGGTGGCTACACCTTC. It codes for CASSEYPGGYTF.

The V call is TRBV27, the J call TRBJ2-1; weak D call: TRBD2 (7 bases). The V end was cut by 5 bases, the J end by 8 bases, with 16 bases between. The CDR3 runs to 14 residues. The germline CDR1 and CDR2 sequences are MNHEY and SMNVEV (reference sequence). Written as DNA, the CDR3 is TGTGCCAGCAGTCCCTGGGGGGGGCGGGATGAGCAGTTCTTC. It yields the protein CASSPWGGRDEQFF.

This chain joins TRBV25-1 and TRBJ1-2; 10 bases are a match to TRBD1. The junction had 5 bases not matched to a gene; V was cut back by 3 bases and J by 4 bases. The CDR3 contains 15 residues. CDR1 is MGHDK, CDR2 SYGVNS, per germline. The DNA for the CDR3 is TGTGCCAGCAGTGAGATGACAGGGGGCAGCTATGGCTACACCTTC. Its translation: CASSEMTGGSYGYTF.

The chain carries TRBV5-5 and TRBJ2-3; the D gene is possibly TRBD1 (5 bases). This CDR3 has 13 amino acids. The germline CDR1 and CDR2 sequences are SGHKS and YYEKEE (reference sequence). Trimming shortened V by 2 bases and J by 5 bases, and 9 bases separated the two germline ends. In DNA, the CDR3 is TGTGCCAGCAGCTTACAAGGGGAAGATACGCAGTATTTT. It codes for CASSLQGEDTQYF.

V is TRBV24-1 and J is TRBJ2-5; 7 bases are a match to TRBD1. Germline V lookup: CDR1 KGHDR, CDR2 SFDVKD. J was trimmed by 2 bases and V by 5 bases; bases with no gene match: 7. The CDR3 has 15 amino acids. In DNA, the CDR3 is TGTGCCACCAGTGGAACCGACAGGGTACAAGAGACCCAGTACTTC. This translates into CATSGTDRVQETQYF.

This clone came up a few times. The rearrangement uses TRBV21-1 and TRBJ1-5; the listed D gene, TRBD1, was not tested against the DNA. TRBV21-1 is tagged as a pseudogene. This CDR3 is built from 15 residues. The CDR3 region is CASSKIRTDNQPQHF. The DNA of the CDR3 is TGTGCCAGCAGCAAAATCCGGACAGACAATCAGCCCCAGCATTTT.

The chain couples TRBV5-5 to TRBJ1-2; D may be TRBD1 (5 bases). The ends were cut back, 2 bases at V and 0 bases at J, with 11 bases in the middle. Germline CDR1 and CDR2: SGHKS and YYEKEE (reference sequence). The CDR3 loop spans 15 amino acids. The CDR3 DNA reads as TGTGCCAGCAGCTTTCGATGGGGGGCTAACTATGGCTACACCTTC. Protein product: CASSFRWGANYGYTF.

CDR3 region: CASSRGLAGGANQETQYF. CDR3 nucleotides: TGTGCCAGCAGCCGGGGACTAGCGGGGGGAGCTAACCAAGAGACCCAGTACTTC. The chain is built from TRBV5-8 and TRBJ2-5; 15 bases line up with TRBD2. CDR3 length equals 18 residues. Germline assignment: CDR1 SGHTS and CDR2 YDEGEE. V lost 4 bases to trimming and J lost 0 bases; unmatched junction nucleotides: 7. Full variable domain (missing parts from reference TRBV5-8 and TRBJ2-5): EAGVTQSPTHLIKTRGQQATLRCSPISGHTSVYWYQQALGLGLQFLLWYDEGEERNRGNFPPRFSGRQFPNYSSELNVNALELEDSALYLCASSRGLAGGANQETQYFGPGTRLLVL.